The 9 T cell receptor beta chains in this list originate from one sample, sequenced in a study of CD8 T cells in ankylosing spondylitis. MiXCR, applied by TCRdb to the 5' RACE reads, yields one record per CDR3 protein. The table lists some 100,000 distinct CDR3 sequences, about 8.5% of them singletons, with 8.5% to 10% in the top ten. Sample: blood, either unsorted or a sorted T cell fraction (not recorded which). The receptors originated from a male donor with ankylosing spondylitis or in good health (not recorded which).

There are many counts of this clonotype. This chain connects TRBV20-1 to TRBJ2-3; D remains unclear. Germline CDR1 DFQATT, CDR2 SNEGSKA (reference sequence). Deletions cut 0 bases from V and 3 bases from J, with 13 bases between. The CDR3 consists of 15 residues. CDR3 residues: CSARDQAWLTDTQYF. The CDR3 DNA is TGCAGTGCTAGAGATCAGGCTTGGCTGACAGATACGCAGTATTTT.

This clonotype was recorded many times. The chain couples TRBV11-3 to TRBJ1-1, with D possibly being TRBD1 (5 bases). Germline lookup yields CDR1 SGHNT and CDR2 YENEEA. Trimming removed 5 bases from V and 0 bases from J, with 7 bases in between. This CDR3 spans 13 amino acids. CDR3: CASSKQVNTEAFF. CDR3 DNA: TGTGCCAGCAGCAAACAGGTGAACACTGAAGCTTTCTTT.

This clonotype was observed many times. The J gene is TRBJ2-5, the V gene TRBV3-1; 8 bases line up with TRBD2. CDR3 length: 17 amino acids. Germline CDR1 and CDR2: LGHDT and YNNKEL (reference sequence). Unmatched junction bases numbered 13, after V lost 4 bases and J lost 3 bases. In nucleotides, the CDR3 is TGTGCCAGCAGCCGCGGCCGGGCAGCGGGAGACGAAGAGACCCAGTACTTC. Its translation is CASSRGRAAGDEETQYF.

This clonotype was seen a handful of times. The chain couples TRBV18 to TRBJ2-6; no clear D gene. The CDR3 totals 16 residues. Germline V lookup: CDR1 KGHSH, CDR2 LQKENI. The V end lost 3 bases, the J end lost 4 bases, and 13 bases lay between the germline ends. As DNA, the CDR3 is TGTGCCAGCTCACCCCCCCGGATCGGAGGGGCCAACGTCCTGACTTTC. The encoded protein is CASSPPRIGGANVLTF.

This clonotype was counted at least ten times. This sequence joins TRBV7-9 and TRBJ1-5, with D hard to call. V lost 1 base to trimming and J lost 3 bases, with 13 bases between them. The CDR3 spans 16 residues. The germline V gene encodes CDR1 SEHNR and CDR2 FQNEAQ (reference sequence). The DNA of the CDR3 is TGTGCCAGCAGCTTAGAACCGGGGTTGAACAATCAGCCCCAGCATTTT. Translated: CASSLEPGLNNQPQHF.

This clonotype was observed many times. The chain combines TRBV5-6 with TRBJ1-2; the match to TRBD1 covers 9 bases. CDR1 SGHDT and CDR2 YYEEEE come from the germline V gene. The CDR3 is made up of 14 amino acids. V gave up 4 bases and J gave up 4 bases; unmatched junction bases: 5. The CDR3 nucleotides are TGTGCCAGCAGCACGACAGGGGGAACCTATGGCTACACCTTC. Protein: CASSTTGGTYGYTF.

This clonotype occurred a few times. This sequence joins TRBV15 and TRBJ1-5, with D perhaps TRBD1 (6 bases). The germline CDR1 and CDR2 sequences are LNHNV and YYDKDF (reference sequence). The CDR3 extends over 15 amino acids. V shed 5 bases and J shed 8 bases, with 19 bases lying between them. CDR3 protein: CATSENRAPVEPQHF. The CDR3 DNA is TGTGCCACCAGCGAAAACAGGGCCCCCGTCGAGCCCCAGCATTTT.

This clonotype was counted at least ten times. The chain carries TRBV12-3 or TRBV12-4 and TRBJ1-4; the D is unclear. V was trimmed by 6 bases and J by 0 bases, leaving 14 bases between them. CDR3 length: 16 amino acids. CDR3 nucleotides: TGTGCCAGCAGGGGGTGGGCGGCTACAACTAATGAAAAACTGTTTTTT. Its protein is CASRGWAATTNEKLFF.

This clonotype was seen repeatedly, ten times or more. This sequence joins TRBV7-3 and TRBJ2-2; D is ambiguous. V gave up 4 bases and J gave up 5 bases, with 8 bases separating them. The CDR3 is 13 residues long. Germline assignment: CDR1 SGHTA and CDR2 FQGTGA. The CDR3 spells CASSSSETGELFF. CDR3 nucleotide sequence: TGTGCCAGCAGCTCCAGCGAAACCGGGGAGCTGTTTTTT.